Below are 31 T cell receptor beta chains sequenced from a single sample in a study of T cells in Graves' hyperthyroidism and ophthalmopathy. RNA transcripts were the template for amplifying TCR beta CDR3 regions. First-round RT-PCR with HTBI primers amplified the TCR CDR3 region. TCRdb ran MiXCR on the multiplex PCR reads and lists one entry per CDR3 protein. The sample carries about 280,000 distinct CDR3 sequences, under 30% recorded once. Sequencing was done on a sample of blood. These TCRs come from a middle-aged man with Graves' hyperthyroidism that later progressed to Graves' ophthalmopathy.

This clonotype has ten or more counts. CDR3 in amino acids: CSVEDSGSYSGNTIYF. CDR3 DNA sequence: TGCAGCGTTGAAGACTCGGGGTCTTACTCTGGAAACACCATATATTTT. V is TRBV29-1 and J is TRBJ1-3; D remains ambiguous. This CDR3 spans 16 amino acids. With 0 bases removed from V and 0 bases from J, the gap between germline ends came to 12 bases. The V gene's germline CDR1 is SQVTM and CDR2 ANQGSEA.

In this sample, this clonotype turned up a few times. This chain joins TRBV11-2 and TRBJ2-5, with TRBD2 matching over 8 bases. In germline, CDR1 is SGHAT, CDR2 FQNNGV. CDR3 length equals 18 residues. The J segment lost 5 bases and the V segment lost 0 bases, leaving 14 bases of the junction unmatched. The CDR3 reads CASSLEPPLRAGAETQYF. DNA for the CDR3: TGTGCCAGCAGCTTAGAACCCCCTCTCCGAGCGGGGGCTGAGACCCAGTACTTC.

Ten or more counts support this clonotype. V is TRBV15 and J is TRBJ2-5, with D possibly TRBD1 on 5 matching bases. V lost 1 base to trimming and J lost 4 bases, with 13 bases between them. The germline V gene has CDR1 LNHNV and CDR2 YYDKDF (reference sequence). The CDR3 runs to 15 residues. CDR3 residues: CATSRVARVGETQYF. Here the CDR3 DNA reads TGTGCCACCAGCAGAGTAGCCAGGGTAGGAGAGACCCAGTACTTC.

Many counts were recorded for this clonotype. The V gene is TRBV30, the J gene TRBJ2-6; the match to TRBD2 covers 9 bases. Trimming took 3 bases from V and 3 from J; bases not matched to a gene: 9. The CDR3 covers 17 residues. Germline V gene sequence: CDR1 GTSNPN, CDR2 SVGIG (reference sequence). CDR3 amino acids: CAWSPPSGRFGANVLTF. CDR3 nucleotides: TGTGCCTGGAGCCCGCCCAGCGGGAGGTTTGGGGCCAACGTCCTGACTTTC.

At least ten counts were recorded for this clonotype. J is TRBJ1-2 and V is TRBV28; no clear D gene. Germline-derived CDR1 and CDR2 are MDHEN and SYDVKM. The CDR3 has 15 residues. Trimming took 7 bases from V and 4 from J, leaving 19 bases between them. The CDR3 loop is CASTVSVLQTYGYTF. The CDR3 DNA is TGTGCCAGCACCGTCTCCGTTCTACAGACCTATGGCTACACCTTC.

The CDR3 nucleotides read TGTGCCAGCAGGGAGGGGACAGGACCACAAGAGACCCAGTACTTC. Its protein product is CASREGTGPQETQYF. The chain employs TRBV7-2 and TRBJ2-5; 8 bases map to TRBD1. V lost 6 bases to trimming and J lost 2 bases; unmatched junction nucleotides: 8. Germline CDR1 is SGHTA and CDR2 is FQGNSA. The CDR3 is 15 amino acids.

This clonotype came up many times. The chain uses TRBV12-3 or TRBV12-4 and TRBJ2-7, with a tentative D call TRBD2 (5 bases). V dropped 1 base and J dropped 0 bases, with 7 bases sitting between them. The CDR3 consists of 14 residues. CDR3 sequence (DNA): TGTGCCAGCAGTTTAGACGGGATCTCCTACGAGCAGTACTTC. Its protein is CASSLDGISYEQYF.

This clonotype was seen many times. V is TRBV12-3 or TRBV12-4 and J is TRBJ2-7; either TRBD1 or TRBD2 may supply D (5 bases each). V was shortened by 3 bases and J by 2 bases, with 8 bases between the two germline ends. CDR3 length: 13 amino acids. The CDR3 region is CASSFGGTYEQYF. CDR3 nucleotides: TGTGCCAGCAGTTTTGGGGGAACCTACGAGCAGTACTTC.

Ten or more counts support this clonotype. This chain connects TRBV4-2 to TRBJ2-3; D may be TRBD1 or TRBD2 (10 bases each). V lost 4 bases to trimming and J lost 5 bases, with 31 bases between them. The CDR3 extends over 20 amino acids. Looked up from germline, CDR1 is LGHNA and CDR2 is YNFKEQ. CDR3 sequence (DNA): TGTGCCAGCAGCCCAGGGACAGGGGTACGCCTAGCGGGAGAAGGAGATACGCAGTATTTT. Translating it yields CASSPGTGVRLAGEGDTQYF.

This clonotype was seen at least ten times. The gene calls are TRBV7-8 and TRBJ2-7; TRBD1 aligns across 8 bases. The CDR3 extends over 16 amino acids. CDR1 and CDR2 from the germline V gene are SGHVS and FQNEAQ. V was pared by 1 base and J by 3 bases, with 8 bases of the junction left unmatched. The CDR3 is CASSLVDRDRFYEQYF. For the CDR3, the DNA is TGTGCCAGCAGCTTAGTAGACCGGGACAGGTTCTACGAGCAGTACTTC. Variable domain in full (rest from reference TRBV7-8 and TRBJ2-7): GAGVSQSPRYKVAKRGQDVALRCDPISGHVSLFWYQQALGQGPEFLTYFQNEAQLDKSGLPSDRFFAERPEGSVSTLKIQRTQQEDSAVYLCASSLVDRDRFYEQYFGPGTRLTVT.

J is TRBJ1-2 and V is TRBV7-8; D is undetermined. The V gene lost 10 bases and the J gene lost 8 bases, with 14 bases spanning the gap. Germline loops: CDR1 SGHVS, CDR2 FQNEAQ. The CDR3 spans 11 residues. The CDR3 nucleotides are TGTGCCACCAAAATAATCGAGGGCTACACCTTC. This translates into CATKIIEGYTF.

The sample holds many counts of this clonotype. This chain connects TRBV6-1 to TRBJ2-7, with 10 bases identical to TRBD1. Germline V gene lookup returns CDR1 MNHNS and CDR2 SASEGT. Germline trimming cut 2 bases from V and 4 bases from J; bases unmatched to any gene: 5. The CDR3 length is 15 residues. CDR3 DNA: TGTGCCAGCAGTGAAATGACAGGGGGCTTATACGAGCAGTACTTC. It encodes CASSEMTGGLYEQYF.

The V gene is TRBV2, the J gene TRBJ2-7; tentatively, D is TRBD1 (6 bases). Looked up from germline, CDR1 is SNHLY and CDR2 is FYNNEI. V shed 7 bases and J shed 4 bases, with 20 bases lying between them. The CDR3 runs to 15 residues. The CDR3 bases are TGTGCCAGCACCGAGGGTTCAGGGGCGACTTACGAGCAGTACTTC. As protein: CASTEGSGATYEQYF.

At least ten counts were recorded for this clonotype. The chain combines TRBV6-1 with TRBJ1-1, with D perhaps TRBD1 (6 bases). The length of the CDR3 is 13 residues. Trimming removed 5 bases at V and 7 bases at J, with 14 bases between. Germline values: CDR1 MNHNS, CDR2 SASEGT. The CDR3 DNA sequence: TGTGCCAGCAGTCGACAGGCCGCGGTTGAAGCTTTCTTT. It codes for CASSRQAAVEAFF.

The chain is built from TRBV7-2 and TRBJ2-5; 9 bases are a match to TRBD2. Germline V gene data show CDR1 as SGHTA and CDR2 as FQGNSA. The CDR3 length is 16 residues. V gave up 4 bases and J gave up 5 bases; unmatched junction bases: 11. The CDR3 nucleotides are TGTGCCAGCAGCTCTCGGCTAAATAGCGGGAGTGAGACCCAGTACTTC. It specifies CASSSRLNSGSETQYF.

The chain uses TRBV20-1 and TRBJ2-7; D unresolved. The V end was cut by 0 bases, the J end by 0 bases, with 6 bases between. Germline V gene lookup returns CDR1 DFQATT and CDR2 SNEGSKA (reference sequence). The length of the CDR3 is 13 residues. CDR3 protein: CSARDSSSYEQYF. CDR3 DNA sequence: TGCAGTGCTAGAGATTCTTCCTCCTACGAGCAGTACTTC.

The J gene is TRBJ2-7, the V gene TRBV6-5, with D perhaps matching TRBD1 (6 bases). This CDR3 spans 15 amino acids. Germline CDR1 MNHEY, CDR2 SVGAGI. Trimming cost V 0 bases and J 5 bases, with 14 bases left between them. The DNA of the CDR3 is TGTGCCAGCAGTTACTCGATCGCAGGGGAGAACGAGCAGTACTTC. Translating gives CASSYSIAGENEQYF.

With regard to this clonotype: A much larger clone lies one base from this, so it may be a read error. The rearrangement joins TRBV12-3 or TRBV12-4 to TRBJ2-5; 9 positions match TRBD1. The CDR3 has 14 amino acids. The junction had 6 bases not matched to a gene; V was cut back by 6 bases and J by 4 bases. CDR3 in amino acids: CASSTQGAGETQYF. CDR3 bases: TGTGCCAGCAGCACACAGGGGGCGGGAGAGACCCAGTACTTC.

The genes are TRBV12-3 or TRBV12-4 and TRBJ2-7, with D perhaps assigned TRBD1 or TRBD2 (5 bases each). With 6 bases removed from V and 2 bases from J, the gap between germline ends came to 17 bases. This CDR3 comprises 15 residues. CDR3 in amino acids: CASRVRRTIPYEQYF. DNA for the CDR3: TGTGCCAGCAGAGTTAGGAGGACAATCCCCTACGAGCAGTACTTC.

This clonotype showed up many times. The chain joins TRBV29-1 to TRBJ1-1; perhaps TRBD1 as D (6 bases). CDR3 size: 15 residues. Trimming shortened V by 5 bases and J by 1 base, and 17 bases separated the two germline ends. CDR1 is SQVTM and CDR2 is ANQGSEA in the germline V gene. The CDR3 DNA follows: TGCAGCGTTAAAGTCAGGGACACGACGAACACTGAAGCTTTCTTT. The encoded protein is CSVKVRDTTNTEAFF.

This clonotype was observed at least ten times. V and J are TRBV4-2 and TRBJ2-5; D might be TRBD2 (5 bases). CDR1 LGHNA and CDR2 YNFKEQ come from the germline V gene. The CDR3 runs 14 residues. Between the trimmed V and J ends, which lost 1 base and 5 bases, there was a span of 11 bases. The CDR3 region is CASSQVVTGETQYF. In DNA, the CDR3 is TGTGCCAGCAGCCAAGTTGTTACGGGGGAGACCCAGTACTTC.

This clonotype was seen ten or more times. The chain couples TRBV20-1 to TRBJ2-5; TRBD2 matches 7 bases. The ends lost 5 bases at V and 4 bases at J; junction bases unmatched: 13. The CDR3 is 15 residues long. The V gene's germline CDR1 is DFQATT and CDR2 SNEGSKA (reference sequence). The CDR3 loop is CSAGPRLAEGETQYF. The CDR3 DNA sequence: TGCAGTGCTGGACCCCGACTAGCTGAGGGAGAGACCCAGTACTTC.

Ten or more counts support this clonotype. The chain combines TRBV18 with TRBJ2-5, with 7 bases that match TRBD2. The CDR3 totals 16 residues. V dropped 5 bases and J dropped 3; count of bases not matched to a gene: 12. Germline V gene data show CDR1 as KGHSH and CDR2 as LQKENI. The CDR3 region is CASSSESGMGEETQYF. Written as DNA, the CDR3 is TGTGCCAGCTCATCAGAGAGCGGGATGGGGGAAGAGACCCAGTACTTC.

This clonotype has ten or more counts. The V call is TRBV14, the J call TRBJ1-1, with TRBD1 matching over 12 bases. The CDR3 has 15 amino acids. V was pared by 4 bases and J by 7 bases, with 7 bases of the junction left unmatched. CDR1 SGHDN and CDR2 FVKESK come from the germline V gene. The CDR3 loop is CASSPLGQGAIEAFF. DNA of the CDR3: TGTGCCAGCAGCCCATTGGGACAGGGGGCTATTGAAGCTTTCTTT.

The V and J genes are TRBV12-3 or TRBV12-4 and TRBJ1-1, with D possibly TRBD1 on 5 matching bases. CDR3 length: 13 residues. V shed 2 bases and J shed 7 bases, with 11 bases lying between them. CDR3 region: CASSLLGLGEAFF. The CDR3 nucleotides are TGTGCCAGCAGTTTACTGGGGCTAGGTGAAGCTTTCTTT.

The chain has TRBV3-1 and TRBJ2-7; D remains ambiguous. The CDR3 is 13 residues long. The V end lost 4 bases, the J end lost 3 bases, and 10 bases lay between the germline ends. The germline gives CDR1 LGHDT, CDR2 YNNKEL (reference sequence). The CDR3 here is CASSPAPLYEQYF. In DNA, the CDR3 is TGTGCCAGCAGCCCCGCCCCACTCTACGAGCAGTACTTC.

This clonotype was seen repeatedly, ten times or more. V and J are TRBV2 and TRBJ2-5; 12 bases match TRBD2. Germline V gives CDR1 SNHLY, CDR2 FYNNEI. J gave up 2 bases and V 6 bases, and 4 bases lay outside the gene matches. This CDR3 region has 15 residues. The CDR3 DNA is TGTGCCAGCAGCAAAGGACTAGCGGGACAAGAGACCCAGTACTTC. It yields the protein CASSKGLAGQETQYF.

There are many counts of this clonotype. This sequence joins TRBV3-1 and TRBJ2-5, with 10 bases lining up with TRBD1. J gave up 5 bases and V 6 bases, and 9 bases lay outside the gene matches. The CDR3 is 15 residues long. CDR1 and CDR2 from the germline V gene are LGHDT and YNNKEL (reference sequence). The CDR3 is CASRPDRGAFETQYF. CDR3 DNA: TGTGCCAGCAGACCGGACAGGGGGGCGTTCGAGACCCAGTACTTC.

This clonotype was seen many times. This chain connects TRBV29-1 to TRBJ1-2; TRBD1 aligns across 8 bases. J was trimmed by 6 bases and V by 7 bases; bases with no gene match: 7. This CDR3 comprises 12 residues. Germline CDR1 and CDR2: SQVTM and ANQGSEA. CDR3 sequence reads: CSAGGQVNGYTF. The CDR3 nucleotides read TGCAGCGCCGGGGGACAGGTGAATGGCTACACCTTC.

This clonotype was observed a few times. The rearrangement links TRBV11-2 to TRBJ2-7; a weak D match, TRBD2 (5 bases). This CDR3 spans 16 amino acids. Germline V lookup: CDR1 SGHAT, CDR2 FQNNGV. V was shortened by 4 bases and J by 0 bases, with 16 bases between the two germline ends. The CDR3 loop is CASSSPGNPSSYEQYF. CDR3 bases: TGTGCCAGCAGCTCCCCGGGGAATCCGAGCTCCTACGAGCAGTACTTC.

This clonotype has at least ten counts. The rearrangement uses TRBV12-3 or TRBV12-4 and TRBJ2-1, with TRBD2 identical over 7 bases. Trimming at V came to 5 bases and at J to 7 bases, leaving 11 bases not matched to a gene. The CDR3 length is 15 residues. CDR3 amino acids: CASSPRRVSGNEQFF. CDR3 in DNA: TGTGCCAGCAGTCCCCGGCGGGTTAGCGGGAATGAGCAGTTCTTC.